The text below deals with one T cell receptor (beta chain). Its target is unknown. These data are taken from a study of T-cell memory formation after mild COVID-19. Study results and caveats: Later expanders leaned CD4+, whereas clones that contracted between day 15 and 85 were balanced CD4/CD8.

TCRdb re-derived calls from the 5' RACE reads in MiXCR, one entry per CDR3 protein. The profile shows 350,000 to 500,000 distinct CDR3 sequences, around 20% of them singletons. Germline-derived CDR1 and CDR2 are SEHNR and FQNEAQ (reference sequence). V gave up 1 base and J gave up 4 bases, with 13 bases separating them. This CDR3 comprises 15 residues. The J gene is TRBJ2-5, the V gene TRBV7-9, with a weak D call TRBD2 (5 bases). The sample comprised PBMCs or a T cell subset sorted from them (not recorded which). This clonotype originated in an adult woman who had mild COVID-19 (a few samples of this study predate the infection). Cell type and time point are not known. The CDR3 sequence is CASSLVSAGTETQYF. The CDR3 DNA is TGTGCCAGCAGCTTAGTATCGGCGGGCACAGAGACCCAGTACTTC. The variable domain in full, with the rest retrieved from reference TRBV7-9 and TRBJ2-5, is DTGVSQNPRHKITKRGQNVTFRCDPISEHNRLYWYRQTLGQGPEFLTYFQNEAQLEKSRLLSDRFSAERPKGSFSTLEIQRTEQGDSAMYLCASSLVSAGTETQYFGPGTRLLVL.